This T cell receptor (beta chain) was retrieved from a study of blood T cells in healthy people across ages. In its sample, this clonotype was seen a few times. Alongside a J-beta primer mix, a sample-barcoded 5' primer served in a second PCR lasting 7 to 11 cycles. Each CDR3 protein is one row after TCRdb ran MiXCR on the 5' RACE reads. The table includes around 1,000,000 distinct CDR3 sequences, roughly a quarter detected once. Germline CDR1 reads SGHTA; CDR2 reads FQGNSA. The CDR3 has 16 amino acids. The same sample was also studied in work on T cells of mothers and their children.

This TCR derives from a girl between 2 and 10 years old in good health. The sequencing input was blood. The V and J genes are TRBV7-2 and TRBJ2-5, with 8 bases matching TRBD2. The closer fit of TRBJ2-1 to the DNA end suggests the J call may be wrong. The CDR3, as DNA: TGTGCCAGCAGCTTAGCAGGACTAGCCGAAATAAATGAGCAGTTCTTC. Amino acids: CASSLAGLAEINEQFF.